Each of the 4 T cell receptor beta chains below was sequenced from the same sample in a study of beta chain features in type 1 diabetes (dated by TCRdb to 2016 to 2019). Library preparation employed the immunoSEQ multiplex PCR assay. The entire amount of isolated RNA was reverse transcribed using the High Capacity cDNA Reverse Transcription Kit, so the sequenced TCRB transcripts were expressed ones. TCRdb holds this immuneACCESS table with in-frame rearrangements only. Some clones are missing; in checked studies, unresolved V genes explain under half, and the rest has no known cause. The sample table lists about 140,000 clones, around 7% of them with a count of one. Around 1.3% of the sample is in the top ten clones. Sample: central memory CD4+ T cells from blood. These receptors were obtained from a woman between 25 and 40 years old in good health.

This clone has at least ten counts. The J gene is TRBJ1-1, the V gene TRBV29-1; D unclear. This CDR3 comprises 10 residues. Trimming cost V 4 bases and J 9 bases, with 9 bases left between them. Germline-derived CDR1 and CDR2 are SQVTM and ANQGSEA. In nucleotides, the CDR3 is TGCAGCGTTGTTGGCAGGAAAGCTTTCTTT. Protein sequence: CSVVGRKAFF.

Here the CDR3 reads CAIRLGQGGDEQYF. The CDR3 coding sequence is TGTGCCATCAGACTGGGACAGGGAGGCGACGAGCAGTACTTC. The rearrangement joins TRBV10-3 to TRBJ2-7; 9 bases map to TRBD1. V shed 6 bases, J shed 5 bases, and the junction held 8 bases outside the gene matches. CDR1 is ENHRY, CDR2 SYGVKD, per germline. The CDR3 spans 14 residues.

The gene calls are TRBV7-8 and TRBJ1-5, with 8 positions matching TRBD1. The germline gives CDR1 SGHVS, CDR2 FQNEAQ. The CDR3 covers 15 residues. The J segment lost 6 bases and the V segment lost 1 base, leaving 5 bases of the junction unmatched. CDR3 residues: CASSLGQGARQPQHF. CDR3 DNA: TGTGCCAGCAGCTTAGGGCAGGGGGCGCGTCAGCCCCAGCATTTT.

The chain carries TRBV30 and TRBJ2-2, with a possible D match to TRBD2 (6 bases). The CDR3 is 14 amino acids. CDR1 is GTSNPN, CDR2 SVGIG, per germline (reference sequence). Trimming left V 4 bases short and J 6 bases short, with 15 bases between. The CDR3 DNA sequence: TGTGCCTGGATTACGCCGTCGGGGGCCGGGGAGCTGTTTTTT. This encodes CAWITPSGAGELFF. Full variable domain (missing parts from reference TRBV30 and TRBJ2-2): SQTIHQWPATLVQPVGSPLSLECTVEGTSNPNLYWYRQAAGRGLQLLFYSVGIGQISSEVPQNLSASRPQDRQFILSSKKLLLSDSGFYLCAWITPSGAGELFFGEGSRLTVL.